The source of this T cell receptor (beta chain) is a study of cytomegalovirus exposure and HLA in healthy donors. Regarding the study as a whole: Certain sequence variants were highly shared and formed a cluster, and this cluster was likely a sequencing artifact. In a later analysis, common viral pathogens appeared linked to several of the most significant clusters. Per a later analysis, HLA-associated TCR beta chains showed more clonal expansion than other, equally common TCR beta chains.

About this clone: Its antigen is unknown.

This CDR3 region has 12 residues. Germline lookup yields CDR1 SGHAT and CDR2 FQNNGV. Trimming cost V 4 bases and J 11 bases, with 14 bases left between them. It was with 60 Vbeta and 13 Jbeta primers that the PCR ran. Sequenced by immunoSEQ multiplex PCR; TCRdb stores in-frame clones only, minus some. The sample yields about 130,000 clones, just under 80% seen once. The chain uses TRBV11-2 and TRBJ2-5; no clear D. The sequence derives from a man aged 25 to 40 in good health. Sequenced: PBMCs. CDR3 residues: CASSSNPVEQYF. The CDR3, as DNA: TGTGCCAGCAGCTCCAATCCCGTGGAGCAGTACTTC.